The table lists the clone carrying this TCR beta chain with a few counts. What it binds is not known. The diagnoses drew upon clinical symptoms, serum thyroxine and TRAb, thyroid ultrasound and orbital computed tomography. Germline CDR1 SNHLY, CDR2 FYNNEI. V was shortened by 8 bases and J by 0 bases, with 8 bases between the two germline ends. The CDR3 has 13 residues. The entry originates in a study of T cells in Graves' hyperthyroidism and ophthalmopathy. About the research overall: The authors collected peripheral blood at initial diagnosis, before any treatment. Whole-study results and caveats: Most clonotypes that expanded in the thyroid above 0.001 also showed up in blood.

RNA transcripts yielded amplified TCR beta CDR3 regions. HTBI primers were the set used in a first-round RT-PCR of the TCR CDR3. TCRdb fed the multiplex PCR reads into MiXCR, producing one record per CDR3 protein. There are 500,000 or so distinct CDR3 sequences in the sample; more than 15% occur only once, and roughly 15% lies in the top ten. The chain is built from TRBV2 and TRBJ1-5; D is uncertain. Sequencing used blood. The clonotype was recovered from a woman younger than 35 with Graves' ophthalmopathy. CDR3 sequence reads: CASGSDSNQPQHF. CDR3 sequence (DNA): TGTGCCAGCGGGTCAGATAGCAATCAGCCCCAGCATTTT. Using reference TRBV2 and TRBJ1-5 for the parts outside the CDR3, the full variable domain is EPEVTQTPSHQVTQMGQEVILRCVPISNHLYFYWYRQILGQKVEFLVSFYNNEISEKSEIFDDQFSVERPDGSNFTLKIRSTKLEDSAMYFCASGSDSNQPQHFGDGTRLSIL.